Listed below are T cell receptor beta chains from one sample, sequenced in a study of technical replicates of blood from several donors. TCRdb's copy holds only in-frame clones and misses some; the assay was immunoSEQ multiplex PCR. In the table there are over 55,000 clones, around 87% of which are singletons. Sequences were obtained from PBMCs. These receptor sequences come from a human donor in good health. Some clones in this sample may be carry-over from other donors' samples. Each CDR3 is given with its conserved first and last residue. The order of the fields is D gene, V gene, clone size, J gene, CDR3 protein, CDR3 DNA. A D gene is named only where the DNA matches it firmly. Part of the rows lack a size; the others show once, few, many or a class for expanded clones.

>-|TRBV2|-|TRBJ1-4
CASMRGGATSF
TGTGCCAGCATGAGGGGAGGGGCCACTTCGTTT
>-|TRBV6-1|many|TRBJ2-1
CASSEEGGDYNEQFF
TGTGCCAGCAGTGAAGAGGGCGGGGACTACAATGAGCAGTTCTTC
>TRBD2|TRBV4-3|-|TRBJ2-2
CASRTSAGITGELFF
TGCGCCAGCAGAACCTCAGCGGGGATTACCGGGGAGCTGTTTTTT
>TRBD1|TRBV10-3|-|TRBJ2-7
CAISEGTVYEQYF
TGTGCCATCAGTGAGGGGACAGTCTACGAGCAGTACTTC
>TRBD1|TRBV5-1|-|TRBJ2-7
CASSLGHRGLGSYEQYF
TGCGCCAGCAGCTTGGGGCACAGGGGGCTTGGCTCCTACGAGCAGTACTTC
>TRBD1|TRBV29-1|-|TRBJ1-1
CSVSGQGNTEAFF
TGCAGCGTCTCCGGACAGGGTAACACTGAAGCTTTCTTT
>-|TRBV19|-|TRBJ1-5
CASRLDRSRNQPQHF
TGTGCCAGTAGACTAGACAGGAGTCGCAATCAGCCCCAGCATTTT
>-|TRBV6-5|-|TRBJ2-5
CASSLGGTQYF
TGTGCCAGCAGTTTAGGGGGTACCCAGTACTTC
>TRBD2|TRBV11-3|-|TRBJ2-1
CASSPGGSIDEQFF
TGTGCCAGCTCCCCGGGAGGATCGATAGATGAGCAGTTCTTC
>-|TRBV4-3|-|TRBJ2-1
CASSQDMGHSNEQFF
TGCGCCAGCAGCCAAGATATGGGACACTCCAATGAGCAGTTCTTC
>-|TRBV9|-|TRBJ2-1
CASSVEGGHYYNEQFF
TGTGCCAGCAGCGTAGAGGGCGGGCACTACTACAATGAGCAGTTCTTC
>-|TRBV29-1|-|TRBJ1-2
CSVEDPRKSNYGYTF
TGCAGCGTTGAAGATCCCAGGAAGAGTAACTATGGCTACACCTTC
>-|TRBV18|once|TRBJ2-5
CASSPQGETQYF
TGTGCCAGCTCACCACAGGGGGAGACCCAGTACTTC
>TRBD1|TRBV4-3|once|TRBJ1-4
CASSQDQPRTGGKLFF
TGCGCCAGCAGCCAAGATCAACCGAGGACAGGGGGGAAACTGTTTTTT
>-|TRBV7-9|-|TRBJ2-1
CASSLSVLRDEQFF
TGTGCCAGCAGCTTATCCGTCCTCAGGGATGAGCAGTTCTTC
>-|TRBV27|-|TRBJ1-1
CASEGSGGKTEAFF
TGTGCCAGCGAAGGATCCGGGGGAAAAACTGAAGCTTTCTTT
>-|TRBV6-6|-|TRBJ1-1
CASSQQGGTEAFF
TGTGCCAGCAGTCAGCAGGGTGGGACTGAAGCTTTCTTT
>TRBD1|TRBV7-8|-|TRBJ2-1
CASSFRDRAYNEQFF
TGTGCCAGCAGCTTCAGGGACAGGGCCTACAATGAGCAGTTCTTC
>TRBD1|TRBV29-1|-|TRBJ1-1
CSANRGNLVTEAFF
TGCAGCGCAAACAGGGGGAACCTCGTCACTGAAGCTTTCTTT
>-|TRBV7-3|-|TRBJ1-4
CASSLRRAGGYLRTVEKLFF
TGTGCCAGCAGCTTAAGGCGGGCGGGGGGATATCTTCGGACCGTCGAAAAACTGTTTTTT
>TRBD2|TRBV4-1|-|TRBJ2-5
CASSQTSTGTSGQETQYF
TGCGCCAGCAGCCAGACATCTACCGGGACTAGCGGCCAAGAGACCCAGTACTTC
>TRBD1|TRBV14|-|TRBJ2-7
CASSQENPRDRDYEQYF
TGTGCCAGCAGCCAAGAAAATCCCCGGGACAGAGATTACGAGCAGTACTTC
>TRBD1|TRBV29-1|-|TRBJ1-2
CSVEEGRGHYGYTF
TGCAGCGTTGAAGAAGGCAGGGGGCATTATGGCTACACCTTC
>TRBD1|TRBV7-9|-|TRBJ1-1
CASSINTGGTEAFF
TGTGCCAGCAGCATAAACACAGGGGGGACTGAAGCTTTCTTT
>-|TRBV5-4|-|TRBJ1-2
CASSLDRIGYTF
TGTGCCAGCAGCCTGGACAGAATTGGCTACACCTTC
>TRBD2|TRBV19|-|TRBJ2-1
CASSGTSGRHEQFF
TGTGCCAGTAGTGGAACTAGCGGGAGACATGAGCAGTTCTTC
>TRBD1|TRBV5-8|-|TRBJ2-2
CASSLEVRTGSTGELFF
TGTGCCAGCAGCTTGGAAGTCCGGACAGGGTCCACCGGGGAGCTGTTTTTT
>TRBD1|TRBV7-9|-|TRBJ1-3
CASRPQGARGNTIYF
TGTGCCAGCAGACCACAGGGGGCCCGGGGAAACACCATATATTTT
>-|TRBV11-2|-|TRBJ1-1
CASSLPQGTAFF
TGTGCCAGCAGCTTACCTCAGGGAACGGCTTTCTTT
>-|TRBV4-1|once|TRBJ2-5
CASSQGGIQETQYF
TGCGCCAGCAGCCAAGGCGGCATCCAAGAGACCCAGTACTTC
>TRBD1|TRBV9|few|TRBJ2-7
CASSGPGTAYEQYF
TGTGCCAGCAGCGGCCCCGGGACAGCCTACGAGCAGTACTTC
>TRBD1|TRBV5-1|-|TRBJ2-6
CASSLGQGGGANVLTF
TGCGCCAGCAGCCTTGGACAGGGTGGTGGGGCCAACGTCCTGACTTTC
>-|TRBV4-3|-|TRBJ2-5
CASSQDAAGLIQETQYF
TGCGCCAGCAGCCAAGACGCGGCGGGGCTCATACAAGAGACCCAGTACTTC
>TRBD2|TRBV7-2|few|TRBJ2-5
CASSFGGGLAGAETQYF
TGTGCCAGCAGCTTCGGTGGCGGCCTAGCGGGAGCAGAGACCCAGTACTTC
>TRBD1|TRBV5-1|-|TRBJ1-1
CASSLHRGLVNTEAFF
TGCGCCAGCAGCTTGCACAGGGGGCTCGTGAACACTGAAGCTTTCTTT
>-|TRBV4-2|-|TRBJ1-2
CASSQERGANYGYTF
TGTGCCAGCAGCCAAGAGCGGGGGGCGAACTATGGCTACACCTTC
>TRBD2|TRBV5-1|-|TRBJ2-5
CASSLSGGTETQYF
TGCGCCAGCAGCTTGTCCGGGGGGACGGAGACCCAGTACTTC
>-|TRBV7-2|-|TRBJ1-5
CASSDRNQPQHF
TGTGCCAGCAGTGACAGAAATCAGCCCCAGCATTTT
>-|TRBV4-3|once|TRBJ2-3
CASSLGQKKDTQYF
TGCGCCAGCAGCCTCGGACAAAAAAAAGATACGCAGTATTTT
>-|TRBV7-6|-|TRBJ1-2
CASSPVPGSNYGYTF
TGTGCCAGCAGCCCCGTTCCGGGATCTAACTATGGCTACACCTTC
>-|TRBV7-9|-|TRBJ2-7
CASSTNYEQYF
TGTGCCAGCAGCACAAACTACGAGCAGTACTTC
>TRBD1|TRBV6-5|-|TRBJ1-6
CASSYIGTGRNSPLHF
TGTGCCAGCAGTTACATCGGGACAGGGAGAAATTCACCCCTCCACTTT
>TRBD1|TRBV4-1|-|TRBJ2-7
CASSLKPGQSAYEQYF
TGCGCCAGCAGCCTGAAACCGGGACAGAGTGCCTACGAGCAGTACTTC
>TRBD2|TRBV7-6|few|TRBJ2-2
CASSLDTLAIKTGELFF
TGTGCCAGCAGCTTAGATACACTAGCGATTAAAACCGGGGAGCTGTTTTTT
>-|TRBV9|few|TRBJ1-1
CASSVVERGDTEAFF
TGTGCCAGCAGCGTAGTGGAGAGAGGTGATACTGAAGCTTTCTTT
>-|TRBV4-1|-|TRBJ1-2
CASSQAPSTLNYGYTF
TGCGCCAGCAGCCAAGCCCCATCAACCCTAAACTATGGCTACACCTTC
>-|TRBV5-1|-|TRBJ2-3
CASSGGRGTTDTQYF
TGCGCCAGCAGCGGAGGCCGGGGTACGACAGATACGCAGTATTTT
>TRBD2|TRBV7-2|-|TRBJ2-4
CASSLSGASGALAKNIQYF
TGTGCCAGCAGCTTATCGGGTGCTAGCGGGGCGCTAGCCAAAAACATTCAGTACTTC